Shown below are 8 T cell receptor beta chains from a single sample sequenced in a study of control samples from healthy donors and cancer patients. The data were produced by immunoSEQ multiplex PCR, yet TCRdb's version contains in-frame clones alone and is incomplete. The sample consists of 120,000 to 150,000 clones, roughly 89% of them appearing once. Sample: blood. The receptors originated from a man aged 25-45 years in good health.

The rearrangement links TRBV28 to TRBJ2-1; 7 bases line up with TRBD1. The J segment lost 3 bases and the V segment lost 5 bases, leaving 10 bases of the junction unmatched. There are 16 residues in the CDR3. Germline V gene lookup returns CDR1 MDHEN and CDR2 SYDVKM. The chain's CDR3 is CASSPADRAIYNEQFF. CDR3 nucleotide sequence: TGTGCCAGCAGTCCCGCTGACAGGGCAATCTACAATGAGCAGTTCTTC.

Written as DNA, the CDR3 is TGTGCCATCAGTGAGTCGGGGGTTCGGGGGTACGAGCAGTACTTC. Protein product: CAISESGVRGYEQYF. The V gene is TRBV10-3, the J gene TRBJ2-7; D possibly corresponds to TRBD2 (6 bases). The CDR3 runs 15 residues. Germline CDR1 and CDR2: ENHRY and SYGVKD. V lost 0 bases, J lost 4 bases, and 13 bases lay in between.

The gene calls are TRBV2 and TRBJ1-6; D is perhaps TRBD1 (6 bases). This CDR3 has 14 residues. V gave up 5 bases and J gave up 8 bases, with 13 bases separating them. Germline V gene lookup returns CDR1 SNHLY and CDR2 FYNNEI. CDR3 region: CASSPRGNDSPLHF. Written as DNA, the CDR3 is TGTGCCAGCAGTCCAAGGGGGAACGATTCACCCCTCCACTTT.

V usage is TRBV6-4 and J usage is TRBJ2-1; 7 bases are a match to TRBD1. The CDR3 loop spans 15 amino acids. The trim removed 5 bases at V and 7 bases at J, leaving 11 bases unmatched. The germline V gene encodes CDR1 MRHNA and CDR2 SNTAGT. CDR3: CASSQNPGQSNEQFF. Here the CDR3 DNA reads TGTGCCAGCAGTCAGAACCCGGGACAGTCGAATGAGCAGTTCTTC.

DNA for the CDR3: TGTGCCAGCAGTTCGCCCGGGACTAGCGGATACAATGAGCAGTTCTTC. Translation gives CASSSPGTSGYNEQFF. The chain recombines TRBV5-4 with TRBJ2-1; TRBD2 matches at 11 bases. The germline CDR1 and CDR2 sequences are SGHNT and YYREEE (reference sequence). The CDR3 totals 16 residues. Trimming removed 5 bases from V and 4 bases from J; junction bases left unmatched: 8. The full variable domain, with the rest looked up from reference TRBV5-4 and TRBJ2-1, is ETGVTQSPTHLIKTRGQQVTLRCSSQSGHNTVSWYQQALGQGPQFIFQYYREEENGRGNFPPRFSGLQFPNYSSELNVNALELDDSALYLCASSSPGTSGYNEQFFGPGTRLTVL.

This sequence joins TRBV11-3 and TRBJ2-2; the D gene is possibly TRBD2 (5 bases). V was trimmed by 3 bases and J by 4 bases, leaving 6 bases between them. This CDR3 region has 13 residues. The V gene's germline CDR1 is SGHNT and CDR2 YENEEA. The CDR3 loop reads CASSFSGTGELFF. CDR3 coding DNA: TGTGCCAGCAGCTTCAGCGGCACCGGGGAGCTGTTTTTT. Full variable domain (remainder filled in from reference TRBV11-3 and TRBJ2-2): EAGVVQSPRYKIIEKKQPVAFWCNPISGHNTLYWYLQNLGQGPELLIRYENEEAVDDSQLPKDRFSAERLKGVDSTLKIQPAELGDSAVYLCASSFSGTGELFFGEGSRLTVL.

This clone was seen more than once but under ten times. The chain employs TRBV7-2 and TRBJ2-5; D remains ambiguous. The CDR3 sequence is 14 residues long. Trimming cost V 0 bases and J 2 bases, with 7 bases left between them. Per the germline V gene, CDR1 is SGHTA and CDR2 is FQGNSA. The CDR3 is CASSLAGRQETQYF. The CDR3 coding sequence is TGTGCCAGCAGCTTAGCAGGGCGGCAAGAGACCCAGTACTTC.

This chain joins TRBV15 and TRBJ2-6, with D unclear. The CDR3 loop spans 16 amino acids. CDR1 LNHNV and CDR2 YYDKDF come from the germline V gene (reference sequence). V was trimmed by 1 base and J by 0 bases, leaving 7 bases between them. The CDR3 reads CATSRVVGSGANVLTF. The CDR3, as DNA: TGTGCCACCAGCAGAGTTGTAGGCTCTGGGGCCAACGTCCTGACTTTC.